Listed below are T cell receptor beta chains from one sample, sequenced in a study of blood T cells in healthy people across ages. TCRdb redid the calling of the 5' RACE reads with MiXCR, one entry per CDR3 protein. The sample shows over a million distinct CDR3 sequences, less than 45% of them seen only once. Sequencing was done on a sample of blood. Source of these receptors: a woman aged 18-30 years in good health. The CDR3 runs from the conserved cysteine through the conserved F or W. D genes are given only for firm matches. Clone size appears in some rows only: once, few, many, or a class for an expanded clone.

DNA: TGTGCCAGCAGCTCAATAGCGATGGGCCTCAATGAGCAGTTCTTC
CDR3: CASSSIAMGLNEQFF
size: few
J: TRBJ2-1
V: TRBV11-2
D: .

DNA: TGTGCCAGCAGTTTGGGAAGGGTGCGTCAGCCCCAGCATTTT
CDR3: CASSLGRVRQPQHF
size: few
J: TRBJ1-5
V: TRBV28
D: .

DNA: TGCAGCGTTGAAGAAACAGGGGCCTTGAACTATGGCTACACCTTC
CDR3: CSVEETGALNYGYTF
size: few
J: TRBJ1-2
V: TRBV29-1
D: TRBD1

DNA: TGCAGTGCTAGAAACAGAGTCACCGGGGAGCTGTTTTTT
CDR3: CSARNRVTGELFF
size: .
J: TRBJ2-2
V: TRBV20-1
D: .

DNA: TGCAGCGTGGACGTCGGGACAGACAACATTCAGTACTTC
CDR3: CSVDVGTDNIQYF
size: .
J: TRBJ2-4
V: TRBV29-1
D: TRBD1

DNA: TGTGCCAGCAGCAATTGGTTACAGGGGACTGAAGCTTTCTTT
CDR3: CASSNWLQGTEAFF
size: .
J: TRBJ1-1
V: TRBV5-5
D: TRBD1

DNA: TGTGCCAGCAGTGGCAGGTACCGAGAGACCCAGTACTTC
CDR3: CASSGRYRETQYF
size: .
J: TRBJ2-5
V: TRBV7-9
D: .

DNA: TGTGCCAGCAGCTTATCGGGGCTAGCGGGAGTCGGGGGGGCCAACGTCCTGACTTTC
CDR3: CASSLSGLAGVGGANVLTF
size: .
J: TRBJ2-6
V: TRBV7-8
D: TRBD2

DNA: TGCAGTGCCGTGGACAGTGCCTCCAACTACGAGCAGTACTTC
CDR3: CSAVDSASNYEQYF
size: .
J: TRBJ2-7
V: TRBV20-1
D: .

DNA: TGTGCCAGCAGTCGTGGTGACAGGCTGAATCAGCCCCGGCATTTT
CDR3: CASSRGDRLNQPRHF
size: .
J: TRBJ1-5
V: TRBV7-9
D: .

DNA: TGCGCCAGCAGCCCCGCGGCGGCCGGGCCTCATCAGCCCCAGCATTTT
CDR3: CASSPAAAGPHQPQHF
size: .
J: TRBJ1-5
V: TRBV4-1
D: .

DNA: TGTGCCAGCAGTGAATGGGCACCCACTGAAGCTTTCTTT
CDR3: CASSEWAPTEAFF
size: .
J: TRBJ1-1
V: TRBV6-1
D: .

DNA: TGTGCCAGCAGTTTATTCCCTTTAGGTTCACCCCTCCACTTT
CDR3: CASSLFPLGSPLHF
size: .
J: TRBJ1-6
V: TRBV27
D: .

DNA: TGTGCCAGCAGCGTCGGGGACTGGGAGGGCAATGAGCAGTTCTTC
CDR3: CASSVGDWEGNEQFF
size: few
J: TRBJ2-1
V: TRBV9
D: TRBD2

DNA: TGCGCCAGCAGCCAAGATCGCGCTAGCGGGGACCTGCAGTTCTTC
CDR3: CASSQDRASGDLQFF
size: .
J: TRBJ2-1
V: TRBV4-1
D: TRBD2

DNA: TGTGCCAGCAGCTTAGAAGGGTTTAGCACAGATACGCAGTATTTT
CDR3: CASSLEGFSTDTQYF
size: once
J: TRBJ2-3
V: TRBV7-2
D: .

DNA: TGCGCCAGCAGCCAAAGCCGGGCTAATGTGGACGAGCAGTACTTC
CDR3: CASSQSRANVDEQYF
size: few
J: TRBJ2-7
V: TRBV4-1
D: .

DNA: TGTGCCAGCAGCGGGGAATATGAGCAGTTCTTC
CDR3: CASSGEYEQFF
size: .
J: TRBJ2-1
V: TRBV9
D: .

DNA: TGTGCCAGCTCACCTAGGACAGTTTATGGCAATTCACCCCTCCACTTT
CDR3: CASSPRTVYGNSPLHF
size: few
J: TRBJ1-6
V: TRBV18
D: .

DNA: TGTGCCAGCAGTACTCGCCCGAGCTCCTACAATGAGCAGTTCTTC
CDR3: CASSTRPSSYNEQFF
size: .
J: TRBJ2-1
V: TRBV6-2/TRBV6-3
D: .

DNA: TGTGCCAGCAACCTAGGGGCCGAGACCCAGTACTTC
CDR3: CASNLGAETQYF
size: .
J: TRBJ2-5
V: TRBV7-9
D: .

DNA: TGTGCCAGCAGCCTGACAGGAAGGCATCAGCCCCAGCATTTT
CDR3: CASSLTGRHQPQHF
size: .
J: TRBJ1-5
V: TRBV7-2
D: .

DNA: TGTGCCAGCAGTGACCAGGAAGCAACTAATGAAAAACTGTTTTTT
CDR3: CASSDQEATNEKLFF
size: few
J: TRBJ1-4
V: TRBV25-1
D: .

DNA: TGTGCCAGCCTCCCCCCAGCGCCCCCGCGGTCTGACTATGGCTACACCTTC
CDR3: CASLPPAPPRSDYGYTF
size: few
J: TRBJ1-2
V: TRBV25-1
D: .